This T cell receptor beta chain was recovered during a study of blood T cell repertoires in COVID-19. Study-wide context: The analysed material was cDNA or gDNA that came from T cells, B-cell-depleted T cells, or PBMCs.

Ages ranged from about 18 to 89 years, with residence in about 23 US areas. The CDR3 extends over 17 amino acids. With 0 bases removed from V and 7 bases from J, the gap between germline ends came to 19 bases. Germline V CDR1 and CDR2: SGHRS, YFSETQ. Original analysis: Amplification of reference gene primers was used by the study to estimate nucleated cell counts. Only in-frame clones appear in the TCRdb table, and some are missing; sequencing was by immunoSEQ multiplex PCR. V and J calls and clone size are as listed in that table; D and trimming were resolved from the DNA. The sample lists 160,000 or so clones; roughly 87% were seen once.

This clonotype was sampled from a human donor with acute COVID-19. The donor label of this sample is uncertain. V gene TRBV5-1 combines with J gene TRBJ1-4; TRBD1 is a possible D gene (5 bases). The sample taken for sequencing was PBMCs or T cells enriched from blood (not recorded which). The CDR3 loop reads CASSLGKLQGVGEKLFF. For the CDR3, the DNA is TGCGCCAGCAGCTTGGGAAAACTGCAGGGTGTGGGTGAAAAACTGTTTTTT.